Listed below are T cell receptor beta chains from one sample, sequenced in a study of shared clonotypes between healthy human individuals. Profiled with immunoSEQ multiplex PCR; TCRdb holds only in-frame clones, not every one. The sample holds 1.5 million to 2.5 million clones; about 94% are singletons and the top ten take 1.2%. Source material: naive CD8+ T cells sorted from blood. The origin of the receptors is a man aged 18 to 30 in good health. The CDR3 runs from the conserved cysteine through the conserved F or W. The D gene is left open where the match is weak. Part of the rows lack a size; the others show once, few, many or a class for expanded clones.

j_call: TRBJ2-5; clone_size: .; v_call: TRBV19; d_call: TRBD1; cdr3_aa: CASSTPDRFGETQYF; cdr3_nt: TGTGCCAGTAGTACCCCGGACAGGTTTGGGGAGACCCAGTACTTC
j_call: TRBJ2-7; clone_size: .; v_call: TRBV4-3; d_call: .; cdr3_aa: CASSQDNREPYEQYF; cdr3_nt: TGCGCCAGCAGCCAAGATAATCGGGAGCCTTACGAGCAGTACTTC
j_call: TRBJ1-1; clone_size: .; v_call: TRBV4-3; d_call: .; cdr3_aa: CASSQGYLGADEAFF; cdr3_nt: TGCGCCAGCAGCCAGGGGTACTTGGGAGCCGATGAAGCTTTCTTT
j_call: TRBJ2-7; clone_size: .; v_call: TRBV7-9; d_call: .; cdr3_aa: CAAEAGGRAPYEQYF; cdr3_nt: TGTGCCGCGGAGGCCGGAGGCCGGGCCCCCTACGAGCAGTACTTC
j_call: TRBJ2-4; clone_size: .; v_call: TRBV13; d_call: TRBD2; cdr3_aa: CASSSDSRGGKNIQYF; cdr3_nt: TGTGCCAGCAGCTCCGACTCGCGGGGGGGAAAAAACATTCAGTACTTC
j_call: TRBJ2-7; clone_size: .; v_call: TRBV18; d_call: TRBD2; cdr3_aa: CASSPPPGLAGANGGAEQYF; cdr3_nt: TGTGCCAGCTCACCACCCCCGGGACTAGCGGGAGCCAACGGTGGGGCCGAGCAGTACTTC
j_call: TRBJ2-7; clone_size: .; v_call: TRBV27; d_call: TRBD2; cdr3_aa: CASSLARLAGEQYF; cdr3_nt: TGTGCCAGCAGTTTAGCAAGACTAGCTGGCGAGCAGTACTTC
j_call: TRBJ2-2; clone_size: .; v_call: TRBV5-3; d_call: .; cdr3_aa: CARSHRKTGELFF; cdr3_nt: TGTGCCAGAAGCCATCGTAAGACCGGGGAGCTGTTTTTT
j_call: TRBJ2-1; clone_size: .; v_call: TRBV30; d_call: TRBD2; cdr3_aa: CAWSLWTSGRYVSEQFF; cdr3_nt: TGTGCCTGGAGTTTATGGACTAGCGGGAGATACGTCAGTGAGCAGTTCTTC
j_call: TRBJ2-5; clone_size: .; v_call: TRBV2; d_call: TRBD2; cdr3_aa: CASSGREVVETQYF; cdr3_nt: TGTGCCAGCAGTGGGCGGGAGGTCGTAGAGACCCAGTACTTC
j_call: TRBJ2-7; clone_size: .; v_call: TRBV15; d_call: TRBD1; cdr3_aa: CATSRELIPGTGISYEQYF; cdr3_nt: TGTGCCACCAGCAGAGAATTAATCCCCGGGACAGGGATTTCCTACGAGCAGTACTTC
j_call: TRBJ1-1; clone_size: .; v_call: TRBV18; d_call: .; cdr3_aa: CASSHEGGYTEAFF; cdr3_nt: TGTGCCAGCTCACACGAGGGGGGGTACACTGAAGCTTTCTTT
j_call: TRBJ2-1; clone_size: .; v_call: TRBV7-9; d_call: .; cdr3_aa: CASSLRWGPEFF; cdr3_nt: TGTGCCAGCAGCTTAAGGTGGGGGCCAGAGTTCTTC
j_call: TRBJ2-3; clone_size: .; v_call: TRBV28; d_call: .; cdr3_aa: CASSSRQVPSTDTQYF; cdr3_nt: TGTGCCAGCAGTTCCCGACAGGTCCCTAGCACAGATACGCAGTATTTT
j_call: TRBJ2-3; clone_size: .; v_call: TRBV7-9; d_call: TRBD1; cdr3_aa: CASSPAISQQGAYTDTQYF; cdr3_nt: TGTGCCAGCAGCCCGGCTATTTCTCAACAGGGGGCTTACACAGATACGCAGTATTTT
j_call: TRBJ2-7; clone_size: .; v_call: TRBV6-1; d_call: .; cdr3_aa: CASSEGQFYEQYF; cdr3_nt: TGTGCCAGCAGTGAAGGGCAGTTTTACGAGCAGTACTTC
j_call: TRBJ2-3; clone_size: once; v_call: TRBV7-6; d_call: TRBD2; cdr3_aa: CASSLPSGARDTQYF; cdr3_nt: TGTGCCAGCAGCTTACCTAGCGGGGCCCGGGATACGCAGTATTTT
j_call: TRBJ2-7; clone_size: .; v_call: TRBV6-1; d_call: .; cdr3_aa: CASSGLDRKVYEQYF; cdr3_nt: TGTGCCAGCAGTGGATTGGACCGCAAGGTCTACGAGCAGTACTTC
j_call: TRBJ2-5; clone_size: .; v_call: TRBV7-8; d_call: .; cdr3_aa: CASSPRDTSQETQYF; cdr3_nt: TGTGCCAGCAGCCCCAGGGACACCAGCCAAGAGACCCAGTACTTC
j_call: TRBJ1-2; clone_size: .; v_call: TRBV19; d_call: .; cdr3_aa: CASVDSISSPGIVGYGYTF; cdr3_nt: TGTGCCAGCGTAGATAGTATTAGTAGCCCGGGAATCGTGGGCTATGGCTACACCTTC
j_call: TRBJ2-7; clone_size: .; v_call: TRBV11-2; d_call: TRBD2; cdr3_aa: CASSDWSGKNYEQYF; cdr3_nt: TGTGCCAGCAGCGATTGGAGCGGGAAGAACTACGAGCAGTACTTC
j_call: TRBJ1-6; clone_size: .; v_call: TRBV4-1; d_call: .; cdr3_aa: CASSQDPPLSSYNSPLHF; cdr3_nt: TGCGCCAGCAGCCAAGATCCCCCGCTTAGCTCCTATAATTCACCCCTCCACTTT
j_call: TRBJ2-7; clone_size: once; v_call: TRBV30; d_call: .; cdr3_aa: CACNIQGFPPPGEQYF; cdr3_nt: TGTGCCTGTAACATCCAAGGGTTTCCGCCACCTGGGGAGCAGTACTTC
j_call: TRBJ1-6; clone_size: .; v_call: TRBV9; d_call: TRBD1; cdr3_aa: CASSPSPGTGNGNSPLHF; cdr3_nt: TGTGCCAGCAGCCCCAGTCCCGGGACAGGGAACGGTAATTCACCCCTCCACTTT
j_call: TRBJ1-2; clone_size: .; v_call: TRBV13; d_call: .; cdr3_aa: CASSSTGQPNYGYTF; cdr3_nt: TGTGCCAGCAGCTCGACAGGTCAACCAAACTATGGCTACACCTTC
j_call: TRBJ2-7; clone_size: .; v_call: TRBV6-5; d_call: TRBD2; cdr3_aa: CASSLNGLAAYEQYF; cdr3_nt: TGTGCCAGCAGTCTCAACGGACTAGCGGCGTACGAGCAGTACTTC
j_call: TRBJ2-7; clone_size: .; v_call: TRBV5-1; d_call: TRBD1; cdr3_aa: CASSSWDSYEQYF; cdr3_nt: TGCGCCAGCAGCTCCTGGGACAGCTACGAGCAGTACTTC
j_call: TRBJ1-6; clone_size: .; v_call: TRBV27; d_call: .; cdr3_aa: CASSLYGTLINSPLHF; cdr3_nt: TGTGCCAGCAGTTTATACGGCACACTGATAAATTCACCCCTCCACTTT
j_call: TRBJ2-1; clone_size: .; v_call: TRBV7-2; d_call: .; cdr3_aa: CASSTRGGGFNEQFF; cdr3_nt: TGTGCCAGCAGCACCCGGGGAGGGGGCTTCAATGAGCAGTTCTTC
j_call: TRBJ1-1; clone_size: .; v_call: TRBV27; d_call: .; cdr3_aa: CASSPGSAFAEAFF; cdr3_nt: TGTGCCAGCAGTCCCGGATCGGCATTTGCGGAAGCTTTCTTT
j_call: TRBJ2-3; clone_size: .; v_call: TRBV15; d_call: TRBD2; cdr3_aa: CATWSAGDVADTQYF; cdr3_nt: TGTGCCACCTGGTCAGCGGGAGATGTCGCAGATACGCAGTATTTT
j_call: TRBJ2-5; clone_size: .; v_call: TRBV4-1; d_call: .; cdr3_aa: CASSQTGLETQYF; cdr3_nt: TGCGCCAGCAGCCAAACAGGGTTAGAGACCCAGTACTTC
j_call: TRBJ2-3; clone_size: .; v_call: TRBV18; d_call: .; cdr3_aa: CASSTAQWEEGEDTQYF; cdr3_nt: TGTGCCAGCTCAACAGCTCAGTGGGAGGAGGGGGAAGATACGCAGTATTTT
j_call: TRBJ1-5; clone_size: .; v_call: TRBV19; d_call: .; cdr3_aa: CASSNNQPQHF; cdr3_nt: TGTGCCAGTAGTAACAATCAGCCCCAGCATTTT
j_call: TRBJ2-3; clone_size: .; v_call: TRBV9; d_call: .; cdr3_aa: CASSVEGATDTQYF; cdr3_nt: TGTGCCAGCAGCGTAGAAGGGGCCACAGATACGCAGTATTTT
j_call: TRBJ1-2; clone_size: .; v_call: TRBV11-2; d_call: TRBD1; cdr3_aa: CASSLVAGGNFYGYTF; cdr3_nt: TGTGCCAGCAGCTTAGTGGCAGGGGGAAATTTCTACGGCTACACCTTC
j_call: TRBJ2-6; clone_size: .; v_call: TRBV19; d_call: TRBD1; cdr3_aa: CASSIYEDREFSGANVLTF; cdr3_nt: TGTGCCAGTAGTATCTACGAGGACAGGGAATTCTCTGGGGCCAACGTCCTGACTTTC
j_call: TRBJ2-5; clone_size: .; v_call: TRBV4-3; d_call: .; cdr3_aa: CASSQDPRSGETQYF; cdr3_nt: TGCGCCAGCAGCCAAGATCCCCGCTCGGGAGAGACCCAGTACTTC
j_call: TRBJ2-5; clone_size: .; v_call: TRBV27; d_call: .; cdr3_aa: CASSPVLVGGMETQYF; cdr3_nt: TGTGCCAGCAGCCCCGTCCTTGTGGGAGGAATGGAGACCCAGTACTTC
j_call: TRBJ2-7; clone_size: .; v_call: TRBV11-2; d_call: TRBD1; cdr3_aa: CASSPGQGSYEQYF; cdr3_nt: TGTGCCAGCAGCCCGGGACAGGGATCCTACGAGCAGTACTTC
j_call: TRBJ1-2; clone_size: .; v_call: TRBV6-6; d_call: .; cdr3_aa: CASSYSSSGEGYTF; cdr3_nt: TGTGCCAGCAGTTACTCGAGTTCGGGTGAGGGCTACACCTTC
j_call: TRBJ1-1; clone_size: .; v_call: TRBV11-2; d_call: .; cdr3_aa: CASSLRGGGTEAFF; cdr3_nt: TGTGCCAGCAGCTTACGGGGGGGCGGAACTGAAGCTTTCTTT
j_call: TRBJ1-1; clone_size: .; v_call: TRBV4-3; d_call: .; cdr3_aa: CASSLGRVAEAFF; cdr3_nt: TGCGCCAGCAGCCTAGGCAGGGTCGCTGAAGCTTTCTTT
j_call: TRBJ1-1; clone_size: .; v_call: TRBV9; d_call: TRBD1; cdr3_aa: CASSVEGQGNTEAFF; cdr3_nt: TGTGCCAGCAGCGTAGAGGGACAGGGGAACACTGAAGCTTTCTTT
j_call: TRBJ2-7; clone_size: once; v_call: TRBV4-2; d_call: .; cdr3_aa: CASSQEVSYEQYF; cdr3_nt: TGTGCCAGCAGCCAAGAGGTCTCCTACGAGCAGTACTTC
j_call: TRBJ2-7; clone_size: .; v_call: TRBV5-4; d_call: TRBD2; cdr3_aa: CASSDGGSGEQYF; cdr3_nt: TGTGCCAGCAGCGACGGGGGGTCGGGGGAGCAGTACTTC
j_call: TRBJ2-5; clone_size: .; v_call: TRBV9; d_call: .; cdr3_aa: CASSVDSGETQYF; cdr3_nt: TGTGCCAGCAGCGTAGACAGCGGAGAGACCCAGTACTTC
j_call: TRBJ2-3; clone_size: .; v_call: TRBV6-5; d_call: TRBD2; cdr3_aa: CASSYTSGGNTDTQYF; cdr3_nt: TGTGCCAGCAGTTACACTAGCGGGGGGAACACAGATACGCAGTATTTT
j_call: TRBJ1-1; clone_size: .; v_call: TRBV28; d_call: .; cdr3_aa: CASSLYRDDTEAFF; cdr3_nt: TGTGCCAGCAGTTTATACAGGGACGACACTGAAGCTTTCTTT
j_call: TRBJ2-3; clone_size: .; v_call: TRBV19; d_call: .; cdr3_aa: CASSMRGRSTDTQYF; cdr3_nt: TGTGCCAGTAGTATGAGGGGACGGAGCACAGATACGCAGTATTTT
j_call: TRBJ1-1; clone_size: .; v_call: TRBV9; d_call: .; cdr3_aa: CASSGDSTEAFF; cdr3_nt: TGTGCCAGCTCAGGGGACTCCACTGAAGCTTTCTTT
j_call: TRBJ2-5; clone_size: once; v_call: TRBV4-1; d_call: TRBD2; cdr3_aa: CASSQEGSGTSGIQETQYF; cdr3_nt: TGCGCCAGCAGCCAAGAGGGCAGCGGGACTAGCGGGATCCAAGAGACCCAGTACTTC
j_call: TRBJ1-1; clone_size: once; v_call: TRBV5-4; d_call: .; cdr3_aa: CASSEEGGGVTEAFF; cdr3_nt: TGTGCCAGCAGCGAAGAAGGTGGTGGGGTTACTGAAGCTTTCTTT
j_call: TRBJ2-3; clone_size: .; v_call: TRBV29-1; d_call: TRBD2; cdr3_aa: CSVEDERLAVEADTQYF; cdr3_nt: TGCAGCGTTGAAGATGAGAGACTAGCAGTAGAGGCAGATACGCAGTATTTT
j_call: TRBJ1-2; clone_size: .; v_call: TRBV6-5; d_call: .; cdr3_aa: CASRWGGALNGYTF; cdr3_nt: TGTGCCAGCAGGTGGGGAGGGGCCCTAAATGGCTACACCTTC